This T cell receptor (beta chain) came from a study of tumor-infiltrating lymphocytes in primary liver carcinoma. The source material, roughly 18-33 mg of unsorted bulk tissue, was used to co-extract RNA and DNA. Regarding the study as a whole: Appearing in all five tumor regions was true of only about 8-25% of top clones. The difference in top-250-clone fraction between tumors and blood was significant, favoring tumors (p = 0.039).

Total RNA amounting to roughly 450 ng was the source from which TCR beta cDNA was made with a constant-region primer. ARM-PCR was slightly modified, and three nested multiplex PCR rounds with it gave rise to the TCR beta libraries. TCRdb re-analysed the multiplex PCR reads in MiXCR, keeping a single row per CDR3 protein. The sample includes 95,000 to 150,000 distinct CDR3 sequences, 64% of them seen just once. About this clonotype: Its cognate antigen is unknown.

The source is a woman aged 55-75 years with primary liver carcinoma and hepatitis B virus infection. The material sequenced was liver tumor tissue from sampling region 3. Subset: tumor region T3, left-lateral pole.

The DNA of the CDR3 is TGTGCCAGCCGAACTAGCGGGAAGTATGGGCAGTTCTTC. Its protein product is CASRTSGKYGQFF. This rearrangement joins TRBV4-2 to TRBJ2-1; 10 bases are shared with TRBD2. The J segment lost 12 bases and the V segment lost 8 bases, leaving 10 bases of the junction unmatched. This CDR3 comprises 13 residues. The germline V gene has CDR1 LGHNA and CDR2 YNFKEQ.